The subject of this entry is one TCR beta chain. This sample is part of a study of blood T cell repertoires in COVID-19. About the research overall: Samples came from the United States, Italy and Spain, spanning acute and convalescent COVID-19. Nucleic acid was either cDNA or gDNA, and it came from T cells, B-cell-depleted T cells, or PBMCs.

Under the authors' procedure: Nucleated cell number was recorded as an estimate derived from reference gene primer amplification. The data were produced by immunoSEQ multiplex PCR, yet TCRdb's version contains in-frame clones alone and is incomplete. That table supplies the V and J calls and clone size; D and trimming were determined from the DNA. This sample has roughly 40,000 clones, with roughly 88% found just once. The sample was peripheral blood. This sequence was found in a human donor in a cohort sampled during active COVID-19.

The CDR3 sequence is CASSRRVTYEQYF. In DNA, the CDR3 is TGTGCCAGCAGCCGCAGGGTTACCTACGAGCAGTACTTC. The J gene is TRBJ2-7, the V gene TRBV3-1 (or the pseudogene TRBV3-2); D perhaps matches TRBD1 (5 bases). The germline gives CDR1 LGHDT, CDR2 YNNKEL (reference sequence). Trimming removed 4 bases from V and 2 bases from J, with 9 bases in between. CDR3 length: 13 residues.